A selection of T cell receptor beta chains follows, all from one sample in a study of T cell changes during pregnancy in multiple sclerosis. The data were produced by immunoSEQ multiplex PCR, yet TCRdb's version contains in-frame clones alone and is incomplete. The table has approximately 89,000 clones, about 94% seen once; the top ten hold 2% to 3%. The material was peripheral blood, obtained in the third trimester of pregnancy. All receptors come from a female donor with multiple sclerosis, enrolled in a pregnancy study. The CDR3 runs from the conserved cysteine through the conserved F or W. A D gene is named only where the DNA matches it firmly. Size tells how often a clone was seen (once, few, many) or the class of an expanded clone, and some rows leave it out.

j_gene | v_gene | abundance | d_gene | CDR3aa | CDR3nt
TRBJ1-1 | TRBV11-2 | - | - | CASSVQGLGTEAFF | TGTGCCAGCAGCGTACAGGGCTTGGGCACTGAAGCTTTCTTT
TRBJ2-7 | TRBV15 | - | TRBD1 | CATSRDSSSYEQYF | TGTGCCACCAGCCGGGACAGCTCGTCCTACGAGCAGTACTTC
TRBJ2-1 | TRBV6-5 | - | - | CASSEGGEFEQFF | TGTGCCAGCAGTGAAGGAGGTGAATTTGAGCAGTTCTTC
TRBJ1-4 | TRBV7-9 | - | TRBD1 | CASSLARRGRTNEKLFF | TGTGCCAGCAGCTTAGCGCGCAGGGGGCGGACTAATGAAAAACTGTTTTTT
TRBJ1-1 | TRBV7-9 | - | - | CASSLAVVTAPNTEAFF | TGTGCCAGCAGCTTAGCCGTGGTGACAGCCCCAAACACTGAAGCTTTCTTT
TRBJ1-1 | TRBV5-1 | - | TRBD1 | CASSLAEGGVTEAFF | TGCGCCAGCAGCTTGGCCGAAGGGGGCGTCACTGAAGCTTTCTTT
TRBJ1-1 | TRBV15 | - | - | CATSREAPHGRGTEAFF | TGTGCCACCAGCAGAGAAGCCCCCCACGGTAGGGGCACTGAAGCTTTCTTT
TRBJ1-6 | TRBV5-1 | - | TRBD1 | CASSFEAGTGNSPLHF | TGCGCCAGCAGCTTCGAAGCGGGGACAGGGAATTCACCCCTCCACTTT
TRBJ1-4 | TRBV27 | - | - | CATPGNGRFNEKLFF | TGTGCCACCCCAGGGAACGGTAGGTTTAATGAAAAACTGTTTTTT
TRBJ2-1 | TRBV15 | - | TRBD2 | CATSRRTSGGLNEQFF | TGTGCCACCAGCAGACGGACTAGCGGGGGCCTCAATGAGCAGTTCTTC
TRBJ2-5 | TRBV6-1 | - | TRBD1 | CASSEGRVDRGYQETQYF | TGTGCCAGCAGTGAAGGTCGGGTGGACAGGGGCTACCAAGAGACCCAGTACTTC
TRBJ2-7 | TRBV4-2 | - | - | CASSQDAVGPRSEQYF | TGTGCCAGCAGCCAAGATGCAGTGGGGCCACGCTCCGAGCAGTACTTC
TRBJ1-3 | TRBV19 | - | - | CASSPLGRDTIYF | TGTGCCAGTAGTCCCCTGGGCCGAGACACCATATATTTT
TRBJ2-1 | TRBV6-6 | few | - | CASSSTGNNEQFF | TGTGCCAGCAGTTCGACAGGAAACAATGAGCAGTTCTTC
TRBJ1-4 | TRBV25-1 | - | - | CASSSTQGSTNEKLFF | TGTGCCAGCAGCTCAACTCAGGGTTCGACTAATGAAAAACTGTTTTTT
TRBJ1-1 | TRBV7-6 | - | - | CASSKDTNTEAFF | TGTGCCAGCAGCAAGGACACCAACACTGAAGCTTTCTTT
TRBJ2-3 | TRBV10-1 | once | - | CASSDVRDTQYF | TGCGCCAGCAGTGACGTGAGGGATACGCAGTATTTT
TRBJ2-3 | TRBV9 | - | TRBD2 | CASSARLAGDLTDTQYF | TGTGCCAGCAGCGCCCGACTAGCGGGGGACCTCACAGATACGCAGTATTTT
TRBJ1-6 | TRBV7-8 | - | - | CASSEVRGGNSPLHF | TGTGCCAGCAGCGAGGTACGGGGAGGTAATTCACCCCTCCACTTT
TRBJ2-1 | TRBV5-4 | - | TRBD2 | CASSSLAGGLNEQFF | TGTGCCAGCAGCTCCCTAGCGGGGGGGCTCAATGAGCAGTTCTTC
TRBJ1-1 | TRBV5-1 | few | - | CASSFKTRTIRSSTEAFF | TGCGCCAGCAGCTTTAAGACTAGGACAATCCGGTCGTCCACTGAAGCTTTCTTT
TRBJ2-7 | TRBV4-1 | once | TRBD1 | CASSSAGTGVSEQYF | TGCGCCAGCAGCTCAGCCGGGACAGGGGTGAGCGAGCAGTACTTC
TRBJ1-1 | TRBV6-5 | - | - | CASSREENTEAFF | TGTGCCAGCAGCCGGGAGGAGAACACTGAAGCTTTCTTT
TRBJ2-5 | TRBV6-6 | - | - | CASSGELQETQYF | TGTGCCAGCTCGGGGGAATTACAAGAGACCCAGTACTTC
TRBJ2-4 | TRBV27 | - | - | CASSPRAKNIQYF | TGTGCCAGCAGTCCGAGAGCCAAAAACATTCAGTACTTC
TRBJ2-1 | TRBV13 | - | TRBD1 | CASSPRDRGNEQFF | TGTGCCAGCAGCCCCCGGGACAGGGGCAATGAGCAGTTCTTC
TRBJ2-2 | TRBV27 | - | TRBD2 | CASSSVAGRTGELFF | TGTGCCAGCAGCTCTGTAGCGGGGCGTACCGGGGAGCTGTTTTTT
TRBJ2-1 | TRBV9 | once | TRBD1 | CASSPGQGGFGEQFF | TGTGCCAGCAGCCCCGGACAGGGCGGGTTCGGTGAGCAGTTCTTC
TRBJ2-1 | TRBV25-1 | - | TRBD1 | CASSEWGQGGRHNEQFF | TGTGCCAGCAGTGAATGGGGACAGGGTGGGAGGCACAATGAGCAGTTCTTC
TRBJ2-3 | TRBV5-4 | once | - | CASSSARGTDTQYF | TGTGCCAGCAGCTCCGCTAGGGGGACAGATACGCAGTATTTT
TRBJ2-5 | TRBV15 | - | - | CATSRRDRAVETQYF | TGTGCCACCAGCAGGCGGGACCGAGCAGTGGAGACCCAGTACTTC
TRBJ1-4 | TRBV6-1 | - | TRBD1 | CASSADRGRSNEKLFF | TGTGCCAGCAGTGCGGACAGGGGGCGGTCTAATGAAAAACTGTTTTTT
TRBJ2-7 | TRBV28 | - | - | CASSYRREWYF | TGTGCCAGCAGTTATCGACGGGAGTGGTACTTC
TRBJ2-2 | TRBV4-2 | - | - | CASSPGRVETGELFF | TGTGCCAGCAGCCCCGGCAGGGTCGAGACCGGGGAGCTGTTTTTT
TRBJ2-7 | TRBV9 | - | TRBD1 | CASSPRQGRYEQYF | TGTGCCAGCAGCCCGAGACAGGGGCGGTACGAGCAGTACTTC
TRBJ1-2 | TRBV20-1 | - | - | CSANVVEGYTF | TGCAGTGCTAACGTCGTGGAGGGCTACACCTTC
TRBJ2-2 | TRBV6-1 | - | - | CASSEGRGYTGELFF | TGTGCCAGCAGTGAAGGCAGGGGATACACCGGGGAGCTGTTTTTT
TRBJ1-2 | TRBV4-1 | - | TRBD1 | CASSTLRQGDYGYTF | TGCGCCAGCAGCACACTAAGACAGGGGGATTATGGCTACACCTTC
TRBJ2-1 | TRBV14 | - | - | CASSQDGPKGNEQFF | TGTGCCAGCAGCCAAGATGGGCCGAAAGGTAATGAGCAGTTCTTC
TRBJ2-6 | TRBV11-2 | once | - | CASSLGGVGVLTF | TGTGCCAGCAGCTTAGGGGGGGTCGGGGTCCTGACTTTC
TRBJ1-3 | TRBV5-1 | once | - | CASSPEGVSGNTIYF | TGCGCCAGCAGCCCTGAGGGGGTCTCTGGAAACACCATATATTTT
TRBJ1-6 | TRBV5-1 | - | TRBD1 | CASSLTRGLGSPLHF | TGCGCCAGCAGCTTGACCAGGGGGCTTGGTTCACCCCTCCACTTT
TRBJ2-1 | TRBV19 | once | TRBD2 | CASSVRGGEQFF | TGTGCCAGTAGTGTCCGGGGGGGTGAGCAGTTCTTC
TRBJ1-4 | TRBV5-6 | - | - | CASSSPTGWDNEKLFF | TGTGCCAGCAGCTCCCCTACAGGGTGGGATAATGAAAAACTGTTTTTT
TRBJ2-3 | TRBV5-1 | - | - | CASTGAGTDTQYF | TGCGCCAGCACTGGGGCCGGCACAGATACGCAGTATTTT
TRBJ2-2 | TRBV6-1 | - | - | CASKDGQTNTGELFF | TGTGCCAGCAAAGATGGACAGACTAACACCGGGGAGCTGTTTTTT
TRBJ2-1 | TRBV12-5 | - | - | CASGPEGDPLHYNEQFF | TGTGCTAGTGGCCCTGAGGGGGACCCACTCCATTACAATGAGCAGTTCTTC
TRBJ1-6 | TRBV19 | - | TRBD1 | CASSIEDRSPLHF | TGTGCCAGTAGTATTGAGGACAGGTCCCCCCTCCACTTT
TRBJ1-2 | TRBV19 | - | - | CASSIDVGMTFNYGYTF | TGTGCCAGTAGTATAGATGTCGGCATGACTTTTAACTATGGCTACACCTTC
TRBJ2-3 | TRBV5-6 | - | TRBD2 | CASRPLAGGPGTDTQYF | TGTGCCAGCAGGCCTCTAGCGGGGGGGCCCGGCACAGATACGCAGTATTTT
TRBJ1-2 | TRBV6-5 | - | TRBD1 | CASSYRLLDRVGGYTF | TGTGCCAGCAGTTACCGCCTTCTGGACAGGGTTGGTGGCTACACCTTC
TRBJ1-1 | TRBV4-1 | - | - | CASSQPTGGAEAFF | TGCGCCAGCAGCCAACCAACCGGAGGGGCTGAAGCTTTCTTT
TRBJ2-5 | TRBV7-6 | - | TRBD2 | CASSILAEEETQYF | TGTGCCAGCAGCATCCTAGCGGAGGAAGAGACCCAGTACTTC
TRBJ2-1 | TRBV7-9 | once | - | CASSLPGPDNEQFF | TGTGCCAGCAGCCTGCCGGGTCCCGACAATGAGCAGTTCTTC
TRBJ1-3 | TRBV6-5 | - | TRBD1 | CASRGQTFSGNTIYF | TGTGCCAGCAGGGGACAGACCTTCTCTGGAAACACCATATATTTT